This record concerns one T cell receptor beta chain sequence. Its antigen is still unknown. These data come from a study of T-cell memory formation after mild COVID-19. Study-level points and caveats: Pre-infection memory already had some responding clones, implying cross-reactive memory joined.

Using constant-segment primers, 5'RACE produced TCR alpha and TCR beta cDNA libraries carrying sample barcodes and UMIs. TCRdb reprocessed the 5' RACE reads via MiXCR and lists one record per CDR3 protein. The sample lists 90,000 to 130,000 distinct CDR3 sequences, 15% to 20% occurring once. Per germline, CDR1 MNHEY and CDR2 SVGAGI. J was trimmed by 4 bases and V by 2 bases; bases with no gene match: 7. This CDR3 region has 16 residues. The chain recombines TRBV6-5 with TRBJ2-1, with 8 bases aligning to TRBD2. The receptor comes from a man between 18 and 35 years old who had mild COVID-19 (a few samples of this study predate the infection). Cell type and time point are not known. Sequencing was carried out using PBMCs or a T cell subset sorted from them (not recorded which). The CDR3 DNA reads as TGTGCCAGCAGTTACCTGCGGGGGGTGTGGTACAATGAGCAGTTCTTC. Translation: CASSYLRGVWYNEQFF.